Below, 10 T cell receptor beta chains from the same sample are listed, as sequenced in a study of shared clonotypes between healthy human individuals. TCRdb keeps only in-frame clones here, not all; method: immunoSEQ multiplex PCR. The sample carries 800,000 or so clones, 96% recorded once. Naive CD8 isolation took CD45RO-negative cells positively selected for CCR7 and excluded terminally differentiated effector memory CD45RA+ cells. Specimen: naive CD8+ T cells sorted from blood. The origin of the receptors is a man in his thirties or forties in good health.

V gene TRBV27 combines with J gene TRBJ2-3, with D perhaps TRBD1 (6 bases). V shed 3 bases and J shed 0 bases, with 10 bases lying between them. There are 15 residues in the CDR3. Germline lookup yields CDR1 MNHEY and CDR2 SMNVEV (reference sequence). CDR3 sequence: CASSLGTLSTDTQYF. CDR3 DNA: TGTGCCAGCAGTTTGGGGACACTTAGCACAGATACGCAGTATTTT.

The chain couples TRBV28 to TRBJ2-3; 7 bases agree with TRBD1. The CDR3 extends over 14 amino acids. V lost 0 bases, J lost 5 bases, and 2 bases stayed unmatched. The germline gives CDR1 MDHEN, CDR2 SYDVKM. This chain's CDR3 is CASSLWTGKDTQYF. CDR3 DNA: TGTGCCAGCAGTTTATGGACAGGGAAAGATACGCAGTATTTT. Together with reference TRBV28 and TRBJ2-3, the CDR3 gives the full variable domain: DVKVTQSSRYLVKRTGEKVFLECVQDMDHENMFWYRQDPGLGLRLIYFSYDVKMKEKGDIPEGYSVSREKKERFSLILESASTNQTSMYLCASSLWTGKDTQYFGPGTRLTVL.

The rearrangement uses TRBV15 and TRBJ2-1, with unresolved D. CDR1 and CDR2 from the germline V gene are LNHNV and YYDKDF (reference sequence). Trimming shortened V by 4 bases and J by 4 bases, and 8 bases separated the two germline ends. This CDR3 is 13 amino acids long. CDR3 DNA sequence: TGTGCCACCAGCATCCTACAGTACAATGAGCAGTTCTTC. This translates into CATSILQYNEQFF.

The V gene is TRBV5-4, the J gene TRBJ2-1, with 8 positions matching TRBD2. CDR3 length: 18 amino acids. Germline-derived CDR1 and CDR2 are SGHNT and YYREEE (reference sequence). Unmatched junction bases numbered 12, after V lost 2 bases and J lost 2 bases. The CDR3 spells CASSFGGAISATYNEQFF. As DNA, the CDR3 is TGTGCCAGCAGCTTCGGGGGGGCAATCTCCGCAACCTACAATGAGCAGTTCTTC.

The V gene is TRBV29-1, the J gene TRBJ2-7, with D perhaps TRBD1 (6 bases). V lost 1 base to trimming and J lost 4 bases, with 14 bases between them. This CDR3 spans 14 amino acids. Germline V gene lookup returns CDR1 SQVTM and CDR2 ANQGSEA. CDR3 amino acids: CSVEGVGQEYEQYF. Here the CDR3 DNA reads TGCAGCGTTGAAGGGGTGGGACAAGAGTACGAGCAGTACTTC.

The rearrangement uses TRBV28 and TRBJ2-1; 7 bases map to TRBD1. V dropped 5 bases and J dropped 2; count of bases not matched to a gene: 6. This CDR3 is built from 15 residues. Germline V gives CDR1 MDHEN, CDR2 SYDVKM. The CDR3 loop reads CASSQDRRPYNEQFF. The CDR3 bases are TGTGCCAGCAGTCAGGACAGGCGACCCTACAATGAGCAGTTCTTC.

The CDR3 sequence is CASSVIQSGLPQHF. The CDR3 region has the DNA TGTGCCAGCAGTGTTATACAGTCTGGGCTGCCCCAGCATTTT. The chain combines TRBV2 with TRBJ1-5, with D uncertain. Trimming took off 4 bases at V and 9 bases at J, with 16 bases between the two ends. CDR3 length equals 14 residues. Germline assignment: CDR1 SNHLY and CDR2 FYNNEI.

The rearrangement joins TRBV27 to TRBJ2-7; 7 bases match TRBD1. CDR1 is MNHEY and CDR2 is SMNVEV in the germline V gene (reference sequence). The CDR3 consists of 13 residues. J gave up 3 bases and V 5 bases, and 4 bases lay outside the gene matches. The CDR3 nucleotides read TGTGCCAGCAGTGATCGACAGGGCTACGAGCAGTACTTC. This sequence encodes CASSDRQGYEQYF.

This rearrangement joins TRBV27 to TRBJ1-2, with D uncertain. The CDR3 has 14 amino acids. Germline V CDR1 and CDR2: MNHEY, SMNVEV (reference sequence). Trimming took 2 bases from V and 4 from J, leaving 11 bases between them. The CDR3, as DNA: TGTGCCAGCAGTTTAATAGGGCCTGGCTATGGCTACACCTTC. It yields the protein CASSLIGPGYGYTF.

The chain carries TRBV5-1 and TRBJ2-2, with 9 bases lining up with TRBD1. The CDR3 contains 16 residues. The V gene's germline CDR1 is SGHRS and CDR2 YFSETQ. V lost 2 bases and J lost 1; bases outside the gene matches: 3. The CDR3 sequence: CASSFPGQGNTGELFF. The CDR3 nucleotides are TGCGCCAGCAGCTTTCCGGGACAGGGGAACACCGGGGAGCTGTTTTTT.